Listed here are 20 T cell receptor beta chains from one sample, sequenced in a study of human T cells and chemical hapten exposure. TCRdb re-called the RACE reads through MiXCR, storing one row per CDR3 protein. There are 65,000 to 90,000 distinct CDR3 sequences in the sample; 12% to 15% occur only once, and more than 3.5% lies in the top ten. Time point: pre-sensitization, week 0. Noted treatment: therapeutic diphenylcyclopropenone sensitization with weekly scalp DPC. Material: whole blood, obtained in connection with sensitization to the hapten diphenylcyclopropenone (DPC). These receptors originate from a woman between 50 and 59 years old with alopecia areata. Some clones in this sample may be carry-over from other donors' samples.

In nucleotides, the CDR3 is TGTGCCAGCAGCCAAGATTGGGCCCCGCAGCCCCAGCATTTT. Amino acid sequence: CASSQDWAPQPQHF. This chain connects TRBV3-1 to TRBJ1-5; D remains unclear. Looked up from germline, CDR1 is LGHDT and CDR2 is YNNKEL (reference sequence). The CDR3 extends over 14 amino acids. Deletions cut 0 bases from V and 7 bases from J, with 10 bases between.

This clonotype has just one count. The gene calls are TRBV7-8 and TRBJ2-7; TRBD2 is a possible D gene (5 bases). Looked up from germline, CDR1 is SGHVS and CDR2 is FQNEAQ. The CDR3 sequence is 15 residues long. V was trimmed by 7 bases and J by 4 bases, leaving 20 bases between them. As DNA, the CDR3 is TGTGCCAGCAATAATCGCCGGGATAGGTTTTACGAGCAGTACTTC. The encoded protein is CASNNRRDRFYEQYF.

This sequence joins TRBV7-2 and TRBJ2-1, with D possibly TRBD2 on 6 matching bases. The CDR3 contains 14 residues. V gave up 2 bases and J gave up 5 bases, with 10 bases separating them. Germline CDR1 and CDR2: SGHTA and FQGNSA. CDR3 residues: CASSLLAKNNEQFF. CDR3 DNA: TGTGCCAGCAGCTTACTAGCGAAAAACAATGAGCAGTTCTTC.

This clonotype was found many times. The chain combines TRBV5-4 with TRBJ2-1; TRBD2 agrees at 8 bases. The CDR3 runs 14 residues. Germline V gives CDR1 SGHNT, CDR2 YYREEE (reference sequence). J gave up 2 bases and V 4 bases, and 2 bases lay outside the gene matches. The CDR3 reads CASSASGPYNEQFF. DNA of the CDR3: TGTGCCAGCAGCGCTAGCGGGCCCTACAATGAGCAGTTCTTC.

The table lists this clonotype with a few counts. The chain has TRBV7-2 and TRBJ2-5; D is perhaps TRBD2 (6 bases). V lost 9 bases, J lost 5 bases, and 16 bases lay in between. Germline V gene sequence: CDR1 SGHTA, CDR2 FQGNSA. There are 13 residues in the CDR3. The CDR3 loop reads CARPEWGEETQYF. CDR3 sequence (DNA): TGTGCCAGGCCAGAGTGGGGGGAGGAGACCCAGTACTTC.

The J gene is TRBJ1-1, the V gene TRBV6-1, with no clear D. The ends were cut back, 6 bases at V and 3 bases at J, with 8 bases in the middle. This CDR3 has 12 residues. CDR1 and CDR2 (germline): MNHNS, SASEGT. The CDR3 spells CASSGIHTEAFF. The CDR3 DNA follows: TGTGCCAGCAGCGGGATTCACACTGAAGCTTTCTTT.

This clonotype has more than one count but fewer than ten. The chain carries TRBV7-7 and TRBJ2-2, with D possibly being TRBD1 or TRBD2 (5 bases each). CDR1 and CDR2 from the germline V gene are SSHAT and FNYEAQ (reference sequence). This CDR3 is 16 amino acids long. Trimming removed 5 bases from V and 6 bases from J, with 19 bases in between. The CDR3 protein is CASSQVIEGHAGELFF. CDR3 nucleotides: TGTGCCAGCAGCCAAGTCATTGAGGGGCACGCCGGGGAGCTGTTTTTT.

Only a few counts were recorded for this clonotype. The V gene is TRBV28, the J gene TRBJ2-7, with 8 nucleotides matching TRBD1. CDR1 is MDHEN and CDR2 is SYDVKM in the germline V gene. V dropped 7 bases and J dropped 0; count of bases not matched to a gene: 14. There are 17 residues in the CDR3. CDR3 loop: CASTIAGGQQASYEQYF. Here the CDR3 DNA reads TGTGCCAGCACGATTGCAGGGGGCCAACAAGCCTCCTACGAGCAGTACTTC.

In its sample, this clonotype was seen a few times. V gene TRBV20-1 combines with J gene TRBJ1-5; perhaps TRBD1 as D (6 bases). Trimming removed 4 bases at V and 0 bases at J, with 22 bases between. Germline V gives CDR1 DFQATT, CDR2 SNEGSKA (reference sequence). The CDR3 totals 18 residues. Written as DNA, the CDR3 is TGCAGTGCTACAAGCCTTTCGGCAGGGGCCTTTAGCAATCAGCCCCAGCATTTT. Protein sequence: CSATSLSAGAFSNQPQHF.

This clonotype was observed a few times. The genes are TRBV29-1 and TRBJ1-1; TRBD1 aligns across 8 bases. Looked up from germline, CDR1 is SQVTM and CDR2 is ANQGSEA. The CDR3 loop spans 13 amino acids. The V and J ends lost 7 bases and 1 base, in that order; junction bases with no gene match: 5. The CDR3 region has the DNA TGCAGCGGAGGGGACAGGCCGAACACTGAAGCTTTCTTT. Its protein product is CSGGDRPNTEAFF.

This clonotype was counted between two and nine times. The CDR3 DNA reads as TGCAGTGCCCTTCAAACATCGGAGACCCAGTACTTC. Translated, it gives CSALQTSETQYF. The V and J genes are TRBV20-1 and TRBJ2-5; D unresolved. CDR3 length: 12 amino acids. Trimming left V 6 bases short and J 5 bases short, with 13 bases between. Per germline, CDR1 DFQATT and CDR2 SNEGSKA (reference sequence).

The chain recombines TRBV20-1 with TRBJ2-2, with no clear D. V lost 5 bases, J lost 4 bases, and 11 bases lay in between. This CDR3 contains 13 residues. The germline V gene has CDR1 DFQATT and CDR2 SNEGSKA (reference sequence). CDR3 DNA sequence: TGCAGTGCTCGGGTACGCGTCACCGGGGAGCTGTTTTTT. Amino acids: CSARVRVTGELFF.

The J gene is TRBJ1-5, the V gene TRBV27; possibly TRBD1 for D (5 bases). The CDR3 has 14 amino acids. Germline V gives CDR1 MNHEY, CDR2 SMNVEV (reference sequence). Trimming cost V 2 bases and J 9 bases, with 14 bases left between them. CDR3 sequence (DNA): TGTGCCAGCAGTTTAGAGGGGCTCGGGGGGCCCCAGCATTTT. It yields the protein CASSLEGLGGPQHF.

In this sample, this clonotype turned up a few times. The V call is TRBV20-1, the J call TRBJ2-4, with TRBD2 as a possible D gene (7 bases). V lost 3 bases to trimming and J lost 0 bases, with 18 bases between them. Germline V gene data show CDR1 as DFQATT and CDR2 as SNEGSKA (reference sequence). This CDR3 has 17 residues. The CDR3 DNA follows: TGCAGTGCTAGCTCGGGGGGACAAAAACTAGCCAAAAACATTCAGTACTTC. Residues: CSASSGGQKLAKNIQYF.

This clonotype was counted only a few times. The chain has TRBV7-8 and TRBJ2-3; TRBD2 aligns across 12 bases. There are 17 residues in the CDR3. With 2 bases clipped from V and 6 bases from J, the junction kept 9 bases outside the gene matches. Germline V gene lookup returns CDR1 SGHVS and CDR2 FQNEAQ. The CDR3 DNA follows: TGTGCCAGCAGCTTACAAGGACTAGCGGGGACCATGGATACGCAGTATTTT. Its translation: CASSLQGLAGTMDTQYF. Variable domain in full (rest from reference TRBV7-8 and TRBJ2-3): GAGVSQSPRYKVAKRGQDVALRCDPISGHVSLFWYQQALGQGPEFLTYFQNEAQLDKSGLPSDRFFAERPEGSVSTLKIQRTQQEDSAVYLCASSLQGLAGTMDTQYFGPGTRLTVL.

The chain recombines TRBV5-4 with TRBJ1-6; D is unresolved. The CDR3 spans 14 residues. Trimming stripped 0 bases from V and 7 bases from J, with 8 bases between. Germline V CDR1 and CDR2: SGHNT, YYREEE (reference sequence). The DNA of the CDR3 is TGTGCCAGCAGCTTGGACAGTCGCAATTCACCCCTCCACTTT. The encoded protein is CASSLDSRNSPLHF. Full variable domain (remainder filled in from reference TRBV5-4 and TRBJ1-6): ETGVTQSPTHLIKTRGQQVTLRCSSQSGHNTVSWYQQALGQGPQFIFQYYREEENGRGNFPPRFSGLQFPNYSSELNVNALELDDSALYLCASSLDSRNSPLHFGNGTRLTVT.

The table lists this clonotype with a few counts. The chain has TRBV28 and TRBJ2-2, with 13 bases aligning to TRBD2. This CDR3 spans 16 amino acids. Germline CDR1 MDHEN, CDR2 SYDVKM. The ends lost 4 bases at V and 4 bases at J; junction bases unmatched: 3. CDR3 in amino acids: CASSSGTSGVTGELFF. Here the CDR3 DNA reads TGTGCCAGCAGTTCCGGGACTAGCGGGGTCACCGGGGAGCTGTTTTTT.

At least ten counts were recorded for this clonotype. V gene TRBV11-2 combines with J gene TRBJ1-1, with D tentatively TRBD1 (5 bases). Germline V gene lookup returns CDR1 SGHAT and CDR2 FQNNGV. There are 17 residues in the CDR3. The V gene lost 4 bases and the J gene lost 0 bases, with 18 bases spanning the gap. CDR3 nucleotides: TGTGCCAGCAGCTCCGGACAAATCGGGTCCGTGAACACTGAAGCTTTCTTT. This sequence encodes CASSSGQIGSVNTEAFF.

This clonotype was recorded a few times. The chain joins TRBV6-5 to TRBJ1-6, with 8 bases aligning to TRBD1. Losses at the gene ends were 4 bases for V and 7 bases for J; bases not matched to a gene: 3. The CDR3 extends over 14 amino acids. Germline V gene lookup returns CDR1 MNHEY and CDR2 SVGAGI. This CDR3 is CASSFRDRNSPLHF. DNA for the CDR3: TGTGCCAGCAGTTTCCGGGACAGGAATTCACCCCTCCACTTT.

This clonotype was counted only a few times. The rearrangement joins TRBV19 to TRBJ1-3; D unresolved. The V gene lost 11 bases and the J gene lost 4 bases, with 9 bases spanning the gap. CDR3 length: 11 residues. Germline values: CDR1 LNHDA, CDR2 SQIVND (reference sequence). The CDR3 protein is CAVRAGNTIYF. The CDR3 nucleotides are TGTGCCGTTAGGGCCGGAAACACCATATATTTT.